The clone carrying this TCR beta chain was seen once. V lost 0 bases to trimming and J lost 7 bases, with 18 bases between them. The CDR3 runs 16 residues. CDR1 and CDR2 (germline): MGHRA, YSYEKL. The source of the sample is a study of cytomegalovirus exposure and HLA in healthy donors. Vbeta (60) and Jbeta (13) primers were used in the PCR. Sequencing used immunoSEQ multiplex PCR; TCRdb keeps in-frame clones, though not all of them. The data contain some 130,000 clones, roughly 77% of them singletons. This clonotype was obtained from a male donor in good health and CMV-seronegative. The V call is TRBV4-1, the J call TRBJ1-1; tentatively, D is TRBD1 (5 bases). Sequenced sample: PBMCs. The CDR3 coding sequence is TGCGCCAGCAGCCAAGAAAGTGGCGGGGGTCGAGGTGAAGCTTTCTTT. Encoded protein: CASSQESGGGRGEAFF.